The 31 T cell receptor beta chains listed next were all sequenced from one sample in a study of PD-1 blockade in classical Hodgkin lymphoma. Autologous stem cell transplantation was followed by relapse in every patient, and brentuximab vedotin exposure varied. Only in-frame clones appear in the TCRdb table, and some are missing; sequencing was by immunoSEQ multiplex PCR. The sample carries 50,000 to 75,000 clones, 88% recorded once. The material sequenced was peripheral blood mononuclear cells (PBMCs), taken at baseline. Source of these receptors: a human donor with classical Hodgkin lymphoma.

This chain links TRBV7-2 with TRBJ2-7; a possible D gene is TRBD2 (7 bases). CDR1 and CDR2 (germline): SGHTA, FQGNSA. V was pared by 3 bases and J by 2 bases, with 14 bases between. The CDR3 contains 15 residues. CDR3 DNA sequence: TGTGCCAGCAGCTTTGTGGCGGGGGCCGCCTACGAGCAGTACTTC. It specifies CASSFVAGAAYEQYF.

V gene TRBV7-9 combines with J gene TRBJ1-2, with a weak D call TRBD1 (6 bases). This CDR3 region has 13 residues. V dropped 5 bases and J dropped 8 bases, with 15 bases sitting between them. Germline V lookup: CDR1 SEHNR, CDR2 FQNEAQ (reference sequence). In DNA, the CDR3 is TGTGCCAGCAGCCAAGAATACAGGGTCGGCTACACCTTC. The encoded protein is CASSQEYRVGYTF.

V is TRBV19 and J is TRBJ1-1; possibly TRBD1 for D (6 bases). This CDR3 has 13 amino acids. The germline V gene encodes CDR1 LNHDA and CDR2 SQIVND (reference sequence). V was shortened by 6 bases and J by 11 bases, with 19 bases between the two germline ends. The CDR3 DNA sequence: TGTGCCAGTAGACCGGAACGACACAGGGAGGCTTTCTTT. Protein: CASRPERHREAFF.

The chain has TRBV2 and TRBJ2-2; D could derive from TRBD1 or TRBD2 (5 bases each). CDR1 SNHLY and CDR2 FYNNEI come from the germline V gene. CDR3 length: 15 amino acids. Deletions cut 5 bases from V and 0 bases from J, with 10 bases between. The CDR3 protein is CASSRDGTNTGELFF. The CDR3 DNA reads TGTGCCAGCAGTCGGGACGGAACGAACACCGGGGAGCTGTTTTTT.

CDR3 coding DNA: TGTGCCAGCAGCCTCGGAGGGTACGAGCAGTACTTC. It specifies CASSLGGYEQYF. The chain has TRBV6-1 and TRBJ2-7, with D maybe TRBD2 (6 bases). V dropped 6 bases and J dropped 4 bases, with 10 bases sitting between them. Germline CDR1 is MNHNS and CDR2 is SASEGT. This CDR3 comprises 12 residues.

The chain links TRBV9 to TRBJ2-7; 11 bases fit TRBD2. CDR1 SGDLS and CDR2 YYNGEE come from the germline V gene. This CDR3 spans 16 amino acids. With V trimmed by 3 bases and J by 3 bases, 8 bases remained unmatched. CDR3 region: CASSGHTGTSGYEQYF. In DNA, the CDR3 is TGTGCCAGCAGCGGTCACACCGGGACTAGCGGCTACGAGCAGTACTTC.

The rearrangement uses TRBV25-1 and TRBJ2-7; a possible D gene is TRBD1 (6 bases). V was shortened by 3 bases and J by 2 bases, with 14 bases between the two germline ends. Germline V gene lookup returns CDR1 MGHDK and CDR2 SYGVNS. The CDR3 runs to 15 residues. The CDR3 spells CASSERRTVTYEQYF. DNA of the CDR3: TGTGCCAGCAGTGAGCGAAGGACAGTAACCTACGAGCAGTACTTC.

The chain couples TRBV7-9 to TRBJ1-2; D gene ambiguous. Germline CDR1 SEHNR, CDR2 FQNEAQ (reference sequence). The CDR3 runs to 11 residues. Trimming left V 1 base short and J 11 bases short, with 8 bases between. CDR3 sequence (DNA): TGTGCCAGCAGCTTAGAAGGGAGTTACACCTTC. It yields the protein CASSLEGSYTF.

V is TRBV5-6 and J is TRBJ1-2; D not resolved. Trimming took 2 bases from V and 10 from J, leaving 15 bases between them. The V gene's germline CDR1 is SGHDT and CDR2 YYEEEE. The CDR3 has 13 amino acids. In nucleotides, the CDR3 is TGTGCCAGCAGCTTTGTAAGGCAAGTCCTCTACACCTTC. This translates into CASSFVRQVLYTF.

The rearrangement links TRBV7-2 to TRBJ1-3; D call uncertain. Trimming removed 0 bases at V and 4 bases at J, with 1 base between. This CDR3 has 12 residues. CDR1 is SGHTA, CDR2 FQGNSA, per germline. The CDR3 is CASSLAGNTIYF. CDR3 in DNA: TGTGCCAGCAGCTTAGCAGGAAACACCATATATTTT.

This chain connects TRBV28 to TRBJ1-5; no reliable D call. The CDR3 runs 15 residues. Trimming stripped 6 bases from V and 0 bases from J, with 12 bases between. Germline-derived CDR1 and CDR2 are MDHEN and SYDVKM. DNA for the CDR3: TGTGCCAGCAGCCCCCCGGCCCTTAGCAATCAGCCCCAGCATTTT. This translates into CASSPPALSNQPQHF.

The chain combines TRBV21-1 with TRBJ1-1. TRBV21-1 counts as a pseudogene. This CDR3 has 13 residues. The DNA for the CDR3 is TGTGCCAGCAGCACTGAAAAGAACACTGAAGCTTTCTTT. Protein: CASSTEKNTEAFF.

J is TRBJ1-4 and V is TRBV5-6, with D uncertain. Trimming shortened V by 1 base and J by 2 bases, and 6 bases separated the two germline ends. Germline V gives CDR1 SGHDT, CDR2 YYEEEE. This CDR3 region has 14 residues. The CDR3 DNA reads as TGTGCCAGCAGCTTGTGGGGTACTAATGAAAAACTGTTTTTT. Amino acid sequence: CASSLWGTNEKLFF.

The chain has TRBV6-6 and TRBJ1-2, with 9 bases aligning to TRBD1. Germline V gives CDR1 MNHNY, CDR2 SVGAGI (reference sequence). The CDR3 is 15 amino acids. V lost 0 bases and J lost 6; bases outside the gene matches: 5. CDR3 region: CASSYSGTGQDGYTF. CDR3 coding DNA: TGTGCCAGCAGTTACTCGGGGACAGGGCAAGATGGCTACACCTTC.

This clone was recorded once. The chain carries TRBV29-1 and TRBJ2-2; the D gene could be TRBD1 or TRBD2 (5 bases each). V lost 6 bases and J 3 bases, leaving 11 bases between the germline ends. The CDR3 loop spans 13 amino acids. Germline CDR1 is SQVTM and CDR2 is ANQGSEA. The CDR3 is CSVSGTDTGELFF. The CDR3 DNA follows: TGCAGCGTCTCCGGGACGGACACCGGGGAGCTGTTTTTT.

In this sample, this clone turned up once. The CDR3 DNA is TGTGCCAGCAGTTACGATCCTAACTATCAGCCCCAGCATTTT. It specifies CASSYDPNYQPQHF. This chain uses TRBV6-5 with TRBJ1-5; D unclear. This CDR3 spans 14 amino acids. Trimming stripped 2 bases from V and 5 bases from J, with 10 bases between. The germline gives CDR1 MNHEY, CDR2 SVGAGI.

V and J are TRBV7-9 and TRBJ2-7, with unresolved D. The CDR3 loop spans 11 amino acids. The V gene's germline CDR1 is SEHNR and CDR2 FQNEAQ (reference sequence). V was trimmed by 5 bases and J by 3 bases, leaving 5 bases between them. CDR3 sequence (DNA): TGTGCCAGCAGCAAAGACTACGAGCAGTACTTC. This encodes CASSKDYEQYF. Full variable domain (remainder filled in from reference TRBV7-9 and TRBJ2-7): DTGVSQNPRHKITKRGQNVTFRCDPISEHNRLYWYRQTLGQGPEFLTYFQNEAQLEKSRLLSDRFSAERPKGSFSTLEIQRTEQGDSAMYLCASSKDYEQYFGPGTRLTVT.

V is TRBV9 and J is TRBJ1-3; D ambiguous. The CDR3 has 10 amino acids. From germline, CDR1 is SGDLS and CDR2 YYNGEE. The V end lost 3 bases, the J end lost 5 bases, and 0 bases lay between the germline ends. The CDR3 bases are TGTGCCAGCAGCGGAAACACCATATATTTT. As protein: CASSGNTIYF.

The J gene is TRBJ1-2, the V gene TRBV6-6, with D possibly matching TRBD1 (6 bases). The V and J ends lost 8 bases and 4 bases respectively, with 8 bases between them. This CDR3 is built from 11 residues. Germline CDR1 is MNHNY and CDR2 is SVGAGI (reference sequence). CDR3 sequence: CASGGLYGYTF. CDR3 coding DNA: TGTGCCAGCGGGGGGCTCTATGGCTACACCTTC.

The chain couples TRBV7-9 to TRBJ2-7; no definite D call. Trimming shortened V by 5 bases and J by 7 bases, and 15 bases separated the two germline ends. Germline CDR1 reads SEHNR; CDR2 reads FQNEAQ (reference sequence). The CDR3 has 13 amino acids. Here the CDR3 DNA reads TGTGCCAGCAGCCCCCCGGCGCATGCTGAGCAGTACTTC. Translating it yields CASSPPAHAEQYF.

This clone occurred a few times. The rearrangement joins TRBV30 to TRBJ2-2; D assignment may be TRBD1 or TRBD2 (5 bases each). The CDR3 spans 18 residues. V was clipped by 5 bases and J by 1 base, with 23 bases between them. CDR1 and CDR2 from the germline V gene are GTSNPN and SVGIG (reference sequence). CDR3 in DNA: TGTGCCTGGGGCTTTTACGGGGACCTGGTACGGAACACCGGGGAGCTGTTTTTT. Its translation is CAWGFYGDLVRNTGELFF.

The chain recombines TRBV12-5 with TRBJ1-3; D is unresolved. The CDR3 is 13 residues long. The V and J ends lost 10 bases and 0 bases respectively, with 10 bases between them. Germline-derived CDR1 and CDR2 are LGHNT and FRNRAP. CDR3 in amino acids: CATGLDSGNTIYF. The DNA for the CDR3 is TGTGCTACTGGATTGGACTCTGGAAACACCATATATTTT.

This rearrangement joins TRBV7-2 to TRBJ1-5; D is undetermined. This CDR3 has 15 amino acids. Germline V lookup: CDR1 SGHTA, CDR2 FQGNSA. Trimming shortened V by 1 base and J by 7 bases, and 14 bases separated the two germline ends. CDR3 residues: CASSLVPGVEQPQHF. As DNA, the CDR3 is TGTGCCAGCAGCTTAGTCCCTGGGGTGGAGCAGCCCCAGCATTTT.

The V gene is TRBV9, the J gene TRBJ2-5, with TRBD2 matching 10 bases. Trimming at V came to 7 bases and at J to 4 bases, leaving 4 bases not matched to a gene. Germline V gene data show CDR1 as SGDLS and CDR2 as YYNGEE. The CDR3 totals 13 residues. CDR3 in DNA: TGTGCCAGCCAGCGGGGGGGCACAGAGACCCAGTACTTC. Translating gives CASQRGGTETQYF.

V and J are TRBV27 and TRBJ2-5; TRBD2 matches 8 bases. The end of the DNA fits TRBJ2-7 better, so the J call may be wrong. Per the germline V gene, CDR1 is MNHEY and CDR2 is SMNVEV (reference sequence). CDR3 length: 12 amino acids. For the CDR3, the DNA is TGTGCCAGCAGCGCGGGGGGCGACGAGCAGTACTTC. Protein: CASSAGGDEQYF.

This rearrangement joins TRBV7-9 to TRBJ1-1; D unclear. CDR1 is SEHNR and CDR2 is FQNEAQ in the germline V gene (reference sequence). The CDR3 has 14 residues. V was cut by 3 bases and J by 4 bases, with 12 bases left in between. The CDR3 is CASSLLSHSTEAFF. The DNA for the CDR3 is TGTGCCAGCAGCTTGTTATCCCACAGCACTGAAGCTTTCTTT.

This sequence joins TRBV6-1 and TRBJ2-7; D perhaps matches TRBD2 (6 bases). This CDR3 has 14 amino acids. V was clipped by 7 bases and J by 3 bases, with 16 bases between them. CDR1 is MNHNS, CDR2 SASEGT, per germline. The CDR3 bases are TGTGCCAGCATTTGGGGACTGGGTTACTACGAGCAGTACTTC. Encoded protein: CASIWGLGYYEQYF.

This chain joins TRBV5-1 and TRBJ2-5; 14 bases match TRBD2. CDR1 is SGHRS and CDR2 is YFSETQ in the germline V gene. V dropped 6 bases and J dropped 5; count of bases not matched to a gene: 18. This CDR3 spans 19 amino acids. CDR3 DNA: TGCGCCAGCATCACCGGGACTAGCGGGGGAGGGGGTACCCTCGAGACCCAGTACTTC. Translated: CASITGTSGGGGTLETQYF.

The rearrangement links TRBV4-3 to TRBJ2-3; D is undetermined. The V end was cut by 2 bases, the J end by 2 bases, with 8 bases between. The V gene's germline CDR1 is LGHNA and CDR2 YSLEER. The CDR3 covers 14 residues. Written as DNA, the CDR3 is TGCGCCAGCAGCCAAACCTTACTCACAGATACGCAGTATTTT. Amino acid sequence: CASSQTLLTDTQYF.

This clone was counted a single time. The J gene is TRBJ2-3, the V gene TRBV9; tentatively, D is TRBD2 (6 bases). There are 13 residues in the CDR3. Trimming removed 2 bases at V and 3 bases at J, with 7 bases between. Germline loops: CDR1 SGDLS, CDR2 YYNGEE. DNA of the CDR3: TGTGCCAGCAGCGTTGGGGGGACAGATACGCAGTATTTT. This encodes CASSVGGTDTQYF.

The chain is built from TRBV30 and TRBJ1-6, with D possibly matching TRBD1 (5 bases). The CDR3 extends over 13 amino acids. Deletions cut 2 bases from V and 8 bases from J, with 10 bases between. Germline lookup yields CDR1 GTSNPN and CDR2 SVGIG (reference sequence). CDR3 residues: CAWSTGGDSPLHF. The CDR3 DNA reads TGTGCCTGGAGTACAGGAGGGGATTCACCCCTCCACTTT.